This T cell receptor beta chain was retrieved from a study of blood T cell repertoires in COVID-19. Overall study: Acute and convalescent COVID-19 specimens originated in the United States, Italy and Spain. Sample material is recorded as cDNA or gDNA derived from T cells, B-cell-depleted T cells, or PBMCs.

This clone was seen a few times. This CDR3 contains 16 residues. The germline V gene encodes CDR1 SGHRS and CDR2 YFSETQ. J was trimmed by 5 bases and V by 3 bases; bases with no gene match: 13. In the authors' methods: Estimation of nucleated cell counts relied on the amplification of reference gene primers. Some clones are missing from TCRdb's copy, which holds only in-frame ones; the method was immunoSEQ multiplex PCR. V and J calls and clone size come straight from that table; D and trimming were deduced from the DNA. The repertoire consists of fewer than 85,000 clones, with about 73% occurring once and the leading ten covering under 40%.

Material: peripheral blood. The V and J genes are TRBV5-1 and TRBJ1-1, with 7 bases aligning to TRBD1. The sequence came from a woman in her 70s with acute or convalescent COVID-19. CDR3 in DNA: TGCGCCAGCAGCTCGCAACTAACAGGGGCGACGACTGAAGCTTTCTTT. It translates to CASSSQLTGATTEAFF.